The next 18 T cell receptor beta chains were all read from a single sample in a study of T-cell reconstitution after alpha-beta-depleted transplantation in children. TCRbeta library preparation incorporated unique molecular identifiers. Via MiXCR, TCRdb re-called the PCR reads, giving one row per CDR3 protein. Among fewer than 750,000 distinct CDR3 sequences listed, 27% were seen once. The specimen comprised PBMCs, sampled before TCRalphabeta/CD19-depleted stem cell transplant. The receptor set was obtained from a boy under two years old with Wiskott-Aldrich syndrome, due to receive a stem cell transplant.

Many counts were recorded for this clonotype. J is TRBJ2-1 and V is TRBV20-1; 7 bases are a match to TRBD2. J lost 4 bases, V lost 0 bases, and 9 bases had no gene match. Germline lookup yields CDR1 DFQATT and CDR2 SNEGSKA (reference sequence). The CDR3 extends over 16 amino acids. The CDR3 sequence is CSARDLAGALYNEQFF. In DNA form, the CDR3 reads TGCAGTGCTAGAGATTTGGCGGGAGCCTTATACAATGAGCAGTTCTTC.

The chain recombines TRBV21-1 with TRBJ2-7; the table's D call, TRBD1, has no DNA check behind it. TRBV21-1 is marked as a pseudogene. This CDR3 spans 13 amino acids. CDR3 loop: CASSKGPGSEQYF. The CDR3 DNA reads TGTGCCAGCAGCAAAGGGCCAGGGAGCGAGCAGTACTTC.

The CDR3 nucleotides read TGTGCCAGCAGCCTCCGGCCCGGGACAGTCTATGGCTACACCTTC. Its protein is CASSLRPGTVYGYTF. V usage is TRBV7-2 and J usage is TRBJ1-2; 7 bases fit TRBD1. V gave up 5 bases and J gave up 4 bases; unmatched junction bases: 10. The CDR3 has 15 residues. Germline lookup yields CDR1 SGHTA and CDR2 FQGNSA.

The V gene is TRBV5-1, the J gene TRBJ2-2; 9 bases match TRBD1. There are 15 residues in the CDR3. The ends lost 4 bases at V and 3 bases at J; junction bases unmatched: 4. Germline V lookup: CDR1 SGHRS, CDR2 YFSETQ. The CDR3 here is CASSTGTGHTGELFF. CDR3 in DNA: TGCGCCAGCAGCACCGGGACAGGGCACACCGGGGAGCTGTTTTTT.

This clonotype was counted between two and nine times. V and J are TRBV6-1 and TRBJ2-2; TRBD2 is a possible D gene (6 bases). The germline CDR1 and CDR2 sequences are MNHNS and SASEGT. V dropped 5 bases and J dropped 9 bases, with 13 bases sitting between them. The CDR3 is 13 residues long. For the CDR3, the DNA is TGTGCCAGCAGTAGGACCGGAGGGCGGGAGCTGTTTTTT. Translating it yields CASSRTGGRELFF.

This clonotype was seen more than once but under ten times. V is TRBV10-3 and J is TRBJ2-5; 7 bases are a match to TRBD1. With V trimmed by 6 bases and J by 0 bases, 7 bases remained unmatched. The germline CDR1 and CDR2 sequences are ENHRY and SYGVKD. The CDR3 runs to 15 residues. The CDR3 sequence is CAIRGDRKYQETQYF. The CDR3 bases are TGTGCCATCAGGGGGGACAGAAAGTACCAAGAGACCCAGTACTTC.

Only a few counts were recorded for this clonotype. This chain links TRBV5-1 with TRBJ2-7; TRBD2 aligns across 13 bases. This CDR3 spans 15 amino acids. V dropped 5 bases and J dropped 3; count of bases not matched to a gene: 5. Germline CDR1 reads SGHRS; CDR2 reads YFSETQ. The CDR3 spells CASSYGLAGDYEQYF. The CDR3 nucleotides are TGCGCCAGCAGTTATGGACTAGCGGGGGACTACGAGCAGTACTTC.

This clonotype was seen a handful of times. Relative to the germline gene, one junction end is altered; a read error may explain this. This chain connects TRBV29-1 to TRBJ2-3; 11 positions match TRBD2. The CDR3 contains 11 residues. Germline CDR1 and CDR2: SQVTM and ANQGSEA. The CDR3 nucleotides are TGCAGCGTTGTTATTACAGGACTAGCGGGTTTT. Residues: CSVVITGLAGF.

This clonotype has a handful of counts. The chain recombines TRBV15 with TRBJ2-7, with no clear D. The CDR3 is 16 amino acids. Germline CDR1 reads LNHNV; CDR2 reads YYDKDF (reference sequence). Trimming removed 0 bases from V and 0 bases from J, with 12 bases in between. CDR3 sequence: CATSRDLVLGSYEQYF. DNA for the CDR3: TGTGCCACCAGCAGAGATCTGGTTCTGGGCTCCTACGAGCAGTACTTC.

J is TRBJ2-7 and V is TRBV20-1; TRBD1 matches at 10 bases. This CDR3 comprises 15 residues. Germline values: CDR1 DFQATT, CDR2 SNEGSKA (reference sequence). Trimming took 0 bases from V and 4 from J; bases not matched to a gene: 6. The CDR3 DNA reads TGCAGTGCTAGAGATGGACAGGGGGGGTTATACGAGCAGTACTTC. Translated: CSARDGQGGLYEQYF.

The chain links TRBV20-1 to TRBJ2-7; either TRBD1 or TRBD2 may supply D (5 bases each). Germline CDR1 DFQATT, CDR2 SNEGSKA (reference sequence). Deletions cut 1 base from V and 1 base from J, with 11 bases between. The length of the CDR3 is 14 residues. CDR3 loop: CSARVGTASYEQYF. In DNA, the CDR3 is TGCAGTGCTAGAGTCGGGACGGCTTCCTACGAGCAGTACTTC.

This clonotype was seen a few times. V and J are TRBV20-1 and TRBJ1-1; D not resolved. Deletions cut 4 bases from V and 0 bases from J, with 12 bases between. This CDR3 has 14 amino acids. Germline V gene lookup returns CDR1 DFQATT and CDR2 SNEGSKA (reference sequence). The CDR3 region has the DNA TGCAGTGCTACCCAGACCGAGGTGAACACTGAAGCTTTCTTT. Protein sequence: CSATQTEVNTEAFF.

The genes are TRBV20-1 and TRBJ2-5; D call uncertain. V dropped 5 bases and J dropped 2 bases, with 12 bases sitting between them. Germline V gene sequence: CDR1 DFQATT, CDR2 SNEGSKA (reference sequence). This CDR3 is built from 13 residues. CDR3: CSASGPYQETQYF. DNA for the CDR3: TGCAGTGCTTCCGGACCGTATCAAGAGACCCAGTACTTC.

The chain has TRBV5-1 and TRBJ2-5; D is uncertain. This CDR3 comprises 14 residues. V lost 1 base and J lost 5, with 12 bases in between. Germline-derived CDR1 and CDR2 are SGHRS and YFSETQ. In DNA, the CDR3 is TGCGCCAGCAGCTTGCGTCTAGATATGGAGACCCAGTACTTC. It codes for CASSLRLDMETQYF.

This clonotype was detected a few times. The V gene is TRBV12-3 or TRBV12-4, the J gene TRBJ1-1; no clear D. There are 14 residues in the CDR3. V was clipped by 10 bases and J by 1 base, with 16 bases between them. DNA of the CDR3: TGTGCCACATCGCAAGGTCCCCCGAACACTGAAGCTTTCTTT. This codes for CATSQGPPNTEAFF.

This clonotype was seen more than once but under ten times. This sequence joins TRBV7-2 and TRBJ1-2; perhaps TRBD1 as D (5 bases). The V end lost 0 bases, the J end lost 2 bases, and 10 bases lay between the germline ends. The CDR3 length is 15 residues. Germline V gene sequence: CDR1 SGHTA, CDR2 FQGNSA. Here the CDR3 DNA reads TGTGCCAGCAGCTTAGCTGGGGCCAACAACTATGGCTACACCTTC. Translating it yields CASSLAGANNYGYTF.

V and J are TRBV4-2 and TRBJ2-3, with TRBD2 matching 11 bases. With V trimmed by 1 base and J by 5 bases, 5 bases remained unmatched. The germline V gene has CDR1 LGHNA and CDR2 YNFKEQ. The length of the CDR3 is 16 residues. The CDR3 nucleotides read TGTGCCAGCAGCCAAGTAGCCCTAGCGGGGGGAGATACGCAGTATTTT. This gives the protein CASSQVALAGGDTQYF.

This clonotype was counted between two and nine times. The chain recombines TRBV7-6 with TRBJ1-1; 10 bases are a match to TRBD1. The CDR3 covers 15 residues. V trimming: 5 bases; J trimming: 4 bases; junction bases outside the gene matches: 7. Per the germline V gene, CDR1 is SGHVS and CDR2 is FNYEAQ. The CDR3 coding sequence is TGTGCCAGCAGCCCCCAGACAGGGGGCCCCACTGAAGCTTTCTTT. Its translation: CASSPQTGGPTEAFF.